The present TCR beta chain was sequenced within a study of OX40 agonist ivuxolimab in advanced cancers. About the research overall: Mean age approximately 66 years, range about 20 to 79; approximately 83% male.

For this clone: Its target is unknown.

Profiled with immunoSEQ multiplex PCR; TCRdb holds only in-frame clones, not every one. The sample gives 20,000 to 30,000 clones, around 80% of which show up once; roughly 15% is in the top ten. Findings of the study overall: Not determined was the antigen specificity of the expanded peripheral T cells.

The sample consisted of CD4+ or CD8+ T cells sorted from blood, taken in a trial of the OX40 agonist ivuxolimab. The receptor was derived from an adult with an advanced solid tumor such as melanoma, head and neck, liver or kidney cancer.

The CDR3 protein is CASTRVAKNIQYF. The CDR3 bases are TGTGCCAGTACCCGGGTTGCCAAAAACATTCAGTACTTC. The V call is TRBV19, the J call TRBJ2-4; D remains unclear. The CDR3 runs 13 residues. The germline V gene has CDR1 LNHDA and CDR2 SQIVND (reference sequence). V lost 7 bases, J lost 1 base, and 8 bases lay in between.